This record covers a single T cell receptor (beta chain). The data derive from a study of blood T cell repertoires in COVID-19. Study information: Samples representing acute and convalescent COVID-19 were sourced from the United States, Italy and Spain. T cells, B-cell-depleted T cells, or PBMCs provided the cDNA or gDNA that served as material.

V lost 5 bases, J lost 5 bases, and 10 bases stayed unmatched. The germline gives CDR1 SGHTA, CDR2 FQGTGA. The CDR3 runs 15 residues. As handled by the study authors: Quantification of nucleated cells was approximated via reference gene primer amplification. Sequencing used immunoSEQ multiplex PCR; TCRdb keeps in-frame clones, though not all of them. Clone size and the V and J calls come from that table; the DNA yielded D and trimming. The sample gives about 98,000 clones, approximately 81% of which show up once; around 10% is in the top ten. J is TRBJ1-1 and V is TRBV7-3; 8 bases match TRBD1. Specimen: peripheral blood. The receptor's source is a woman over 75 with acute or convalescent COVID-19. The CDR3 region has the DNA TGTGCCAGCAGCCAATCAGGACAGGGAATAACTGAAGCTTTCTTT. This translates into CASSQSGQGITEAFF. The variable domain in full, with the rest retrieved from reference TRBV7-3 and TRBJ1-1, is GAGVSQTPSNKVTEKGKYVELRCDPISGHTALYWYRQSLGQGPEFLIYFQGTGAADDSGLPNDRFFAVRPEGSVSTLKIQRTERGDSAVYLCASSQSGQGITEAFFGQGTRLTVV.